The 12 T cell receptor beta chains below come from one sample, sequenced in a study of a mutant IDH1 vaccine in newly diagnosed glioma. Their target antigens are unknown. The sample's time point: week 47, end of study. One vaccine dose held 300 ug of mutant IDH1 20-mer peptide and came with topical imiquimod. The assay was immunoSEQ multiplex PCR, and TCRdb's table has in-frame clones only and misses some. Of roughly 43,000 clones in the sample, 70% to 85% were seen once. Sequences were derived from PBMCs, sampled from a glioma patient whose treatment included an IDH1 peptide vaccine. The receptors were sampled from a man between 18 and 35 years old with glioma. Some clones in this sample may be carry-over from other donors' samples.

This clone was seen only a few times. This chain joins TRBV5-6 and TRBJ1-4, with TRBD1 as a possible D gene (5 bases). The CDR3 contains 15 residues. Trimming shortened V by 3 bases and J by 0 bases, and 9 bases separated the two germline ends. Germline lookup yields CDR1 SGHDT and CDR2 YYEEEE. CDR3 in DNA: TGTGCCAGCAGCTGGGACGGTGCAACTAATGAAAAACTGTTTTTT. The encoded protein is CASSWDGATNEKLFF.

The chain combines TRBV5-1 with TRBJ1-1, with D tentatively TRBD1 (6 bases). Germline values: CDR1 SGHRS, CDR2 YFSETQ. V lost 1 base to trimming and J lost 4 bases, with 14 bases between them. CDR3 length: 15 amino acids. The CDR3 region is CASSLTPRGSTEAFF. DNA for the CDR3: TGCGCCAGCAGCTTGACCCCCAGGGGAAGCACTGAAGCTTTCTTT. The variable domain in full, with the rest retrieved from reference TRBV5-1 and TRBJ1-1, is KAGVTQTPRYLIKTRGQQVTLSCSPISGHRSVSWYQQTPGQGLQFLFEYFSETQRNKGNFPGRFSGRQFSNSRSEMNVSTLELGDSALYLCASSLTPRGSTEAFFGQGTRLTVV.

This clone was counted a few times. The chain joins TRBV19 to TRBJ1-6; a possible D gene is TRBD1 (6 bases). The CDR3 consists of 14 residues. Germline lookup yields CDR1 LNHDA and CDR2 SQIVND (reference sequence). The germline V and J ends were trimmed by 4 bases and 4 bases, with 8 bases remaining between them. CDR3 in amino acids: CASSTGQYNSPLHF. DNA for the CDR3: TGTGCCAGTAGTACCGGACAGTATAATTCACCCCTCCACTTT. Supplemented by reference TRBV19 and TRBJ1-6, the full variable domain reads DGGITQSPKYLFRKEGQNVTLSCEQNLNHDAMYWYRQDPGQGLRLIYYSQIVNDFQKGDIAEGYSVSREKKESFPLTVTSAQKNPTAFYLCASSTGQYNSPLHFGNGTRLTVT.

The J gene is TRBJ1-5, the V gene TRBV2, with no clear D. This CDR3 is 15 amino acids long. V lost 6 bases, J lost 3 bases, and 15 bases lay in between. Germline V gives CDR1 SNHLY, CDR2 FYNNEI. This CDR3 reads CASRAEQLLNQPQHF. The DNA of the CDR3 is TGTGCCAGCAGAGCCGAGCAGCTCCTCAATCAGCCCCAGCATTTT.

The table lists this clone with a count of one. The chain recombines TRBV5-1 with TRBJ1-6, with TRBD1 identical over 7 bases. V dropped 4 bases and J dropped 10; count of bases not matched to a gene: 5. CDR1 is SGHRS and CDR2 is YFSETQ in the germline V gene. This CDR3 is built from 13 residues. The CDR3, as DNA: TGCGCCAGCAGCGCGGGACAGCTCTCACCCCTCCACTTT. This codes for CASSAGQLSPLHF.

The CDR3 protein is CASSESSSSNQPQHF. Here the CDR3 DNA reads TGCGCCAGCAGTGAGTCGAGCAGTTCCAATCAGCCCCAGCATTTT. The chain combines TRBV10-2 with TRBJ1-5; no clear D. Germline CDR1 reads WSHSY; CDR2 reads SAAADI. The CDR3 contains 15 residues. With 0 bases removed from V and 3 bases from J, the gap between germline ends came to 9 bases.

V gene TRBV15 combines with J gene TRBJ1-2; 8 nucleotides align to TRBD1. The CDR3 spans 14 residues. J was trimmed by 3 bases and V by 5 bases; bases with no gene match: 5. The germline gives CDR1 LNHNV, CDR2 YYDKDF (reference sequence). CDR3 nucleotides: TGTGCCACCAGCCAGGACAGGGATTACTATGGCTACACCTTC. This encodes CATSQDRDYYGYTF.

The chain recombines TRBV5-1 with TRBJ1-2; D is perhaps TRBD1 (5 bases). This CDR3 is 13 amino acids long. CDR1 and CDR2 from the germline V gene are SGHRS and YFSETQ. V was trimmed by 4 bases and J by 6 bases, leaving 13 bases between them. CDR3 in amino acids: CASSPGDQDGYTF. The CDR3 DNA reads TGCGCCAGCAGCCCCGGGGACCAGGATGGCTACACCTTC.

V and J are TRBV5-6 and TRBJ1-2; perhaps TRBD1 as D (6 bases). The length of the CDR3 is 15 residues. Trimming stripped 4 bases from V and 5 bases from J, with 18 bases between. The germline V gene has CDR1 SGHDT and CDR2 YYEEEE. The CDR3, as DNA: TGTGCCAGCAGCCTAAGAGGGGGATACGGGTATGGCTACACCTTC. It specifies CASSLRGGYGYGYTF.

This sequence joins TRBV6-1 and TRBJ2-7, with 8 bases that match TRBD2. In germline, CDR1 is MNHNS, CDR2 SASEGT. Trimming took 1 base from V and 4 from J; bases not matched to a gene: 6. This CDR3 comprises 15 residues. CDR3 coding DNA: TGTGCCAGCAGTGAAGTCGGGGGGGGTCGGTACGAGCAGTACTTC. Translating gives CASSEVGGGRYEQYF.

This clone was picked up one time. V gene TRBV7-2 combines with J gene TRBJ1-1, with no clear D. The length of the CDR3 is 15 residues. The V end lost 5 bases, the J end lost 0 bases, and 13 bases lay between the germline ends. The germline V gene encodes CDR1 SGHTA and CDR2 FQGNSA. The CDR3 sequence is CASSTWTGMNTEAFF. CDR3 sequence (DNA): TGTGCCAGCAGCACTTGGACGGGCATGAACACTGAAGCTTTCTTT.

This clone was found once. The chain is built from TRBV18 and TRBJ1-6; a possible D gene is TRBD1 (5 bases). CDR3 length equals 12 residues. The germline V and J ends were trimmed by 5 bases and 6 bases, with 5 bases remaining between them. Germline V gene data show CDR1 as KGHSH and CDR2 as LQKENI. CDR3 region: CASSDSNSPLHF. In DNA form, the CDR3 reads TGTGCCAGCTCAGACAGTAATTCACCCCTCCACTTT.